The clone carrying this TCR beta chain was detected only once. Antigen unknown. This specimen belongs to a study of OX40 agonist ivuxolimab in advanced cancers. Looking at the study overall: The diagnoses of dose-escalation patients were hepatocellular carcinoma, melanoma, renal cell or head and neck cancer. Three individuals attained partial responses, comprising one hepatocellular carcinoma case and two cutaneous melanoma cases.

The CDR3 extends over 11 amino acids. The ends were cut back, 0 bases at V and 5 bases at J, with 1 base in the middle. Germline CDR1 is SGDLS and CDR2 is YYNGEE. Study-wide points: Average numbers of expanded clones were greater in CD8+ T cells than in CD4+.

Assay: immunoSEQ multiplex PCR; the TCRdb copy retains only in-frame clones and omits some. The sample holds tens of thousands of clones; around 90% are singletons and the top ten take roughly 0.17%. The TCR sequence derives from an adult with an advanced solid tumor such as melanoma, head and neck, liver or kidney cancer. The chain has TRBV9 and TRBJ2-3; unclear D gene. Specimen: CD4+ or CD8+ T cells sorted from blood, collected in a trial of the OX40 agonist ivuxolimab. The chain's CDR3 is CASSVEDTQYF. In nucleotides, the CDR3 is TGTGCCAGCAGCGTAGAAGATACGCAGTATTTT. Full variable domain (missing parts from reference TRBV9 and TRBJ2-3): DSGVTQTPKHLITATGQRVTLRCSPRSGDLSVYWYQQSLDQGLQFLIQYYNGEERAKGNILERFSAQQFPDLHSELNLSSLELGDSALYFCASSVEDTQYFGPGTRLTVL.